This TCR beta chain was sequenced for a study of neoadjuvant anti-PD-1 for oral cavity cancer. Notes on the study in general: Higher pretreatment blood Treg/Th17 ratios correlated with higher pretreatment blood and lower post-treatment tumor TCRbeta clonality.

The time point denotes: after neoadjuvant nivolumab, at surgical resection. The repertoire was sequenced with immunoSEQ multiplex PCR; TCRdb's copy has only in-frame clones and lacks some. The sample contains about 9,600 clones, approximately 68% of which appear only once. The V end lost 5 bases, the J end lost 1 base, and 21 bases lay between the germline ends. The CDR3 contains 18 residues. Germline CDR1 reads SNHLY; CDR2 reads FYNNEI. Worth noting for this clone: Its antigen is not known.

The TCR originated in a person between 40 and 79 years old with oral cavity squamous cell carcinoma. The gene calls are TRBV2 and TRBJ2-4; tentatively, D is TRBD2 (7 bases). Here the sequenced sample was PBMCs, taken after nivolumab (anti-PD-1) treatment. The CDR3 here is CASSPSFGGPRAKNIQYF. CDR3 sequence (DNA): TGTGCCAGCAGTCCCAGTTTCGGGGGGCCTCGGGCCAAAAACATTCAGTACTTC.